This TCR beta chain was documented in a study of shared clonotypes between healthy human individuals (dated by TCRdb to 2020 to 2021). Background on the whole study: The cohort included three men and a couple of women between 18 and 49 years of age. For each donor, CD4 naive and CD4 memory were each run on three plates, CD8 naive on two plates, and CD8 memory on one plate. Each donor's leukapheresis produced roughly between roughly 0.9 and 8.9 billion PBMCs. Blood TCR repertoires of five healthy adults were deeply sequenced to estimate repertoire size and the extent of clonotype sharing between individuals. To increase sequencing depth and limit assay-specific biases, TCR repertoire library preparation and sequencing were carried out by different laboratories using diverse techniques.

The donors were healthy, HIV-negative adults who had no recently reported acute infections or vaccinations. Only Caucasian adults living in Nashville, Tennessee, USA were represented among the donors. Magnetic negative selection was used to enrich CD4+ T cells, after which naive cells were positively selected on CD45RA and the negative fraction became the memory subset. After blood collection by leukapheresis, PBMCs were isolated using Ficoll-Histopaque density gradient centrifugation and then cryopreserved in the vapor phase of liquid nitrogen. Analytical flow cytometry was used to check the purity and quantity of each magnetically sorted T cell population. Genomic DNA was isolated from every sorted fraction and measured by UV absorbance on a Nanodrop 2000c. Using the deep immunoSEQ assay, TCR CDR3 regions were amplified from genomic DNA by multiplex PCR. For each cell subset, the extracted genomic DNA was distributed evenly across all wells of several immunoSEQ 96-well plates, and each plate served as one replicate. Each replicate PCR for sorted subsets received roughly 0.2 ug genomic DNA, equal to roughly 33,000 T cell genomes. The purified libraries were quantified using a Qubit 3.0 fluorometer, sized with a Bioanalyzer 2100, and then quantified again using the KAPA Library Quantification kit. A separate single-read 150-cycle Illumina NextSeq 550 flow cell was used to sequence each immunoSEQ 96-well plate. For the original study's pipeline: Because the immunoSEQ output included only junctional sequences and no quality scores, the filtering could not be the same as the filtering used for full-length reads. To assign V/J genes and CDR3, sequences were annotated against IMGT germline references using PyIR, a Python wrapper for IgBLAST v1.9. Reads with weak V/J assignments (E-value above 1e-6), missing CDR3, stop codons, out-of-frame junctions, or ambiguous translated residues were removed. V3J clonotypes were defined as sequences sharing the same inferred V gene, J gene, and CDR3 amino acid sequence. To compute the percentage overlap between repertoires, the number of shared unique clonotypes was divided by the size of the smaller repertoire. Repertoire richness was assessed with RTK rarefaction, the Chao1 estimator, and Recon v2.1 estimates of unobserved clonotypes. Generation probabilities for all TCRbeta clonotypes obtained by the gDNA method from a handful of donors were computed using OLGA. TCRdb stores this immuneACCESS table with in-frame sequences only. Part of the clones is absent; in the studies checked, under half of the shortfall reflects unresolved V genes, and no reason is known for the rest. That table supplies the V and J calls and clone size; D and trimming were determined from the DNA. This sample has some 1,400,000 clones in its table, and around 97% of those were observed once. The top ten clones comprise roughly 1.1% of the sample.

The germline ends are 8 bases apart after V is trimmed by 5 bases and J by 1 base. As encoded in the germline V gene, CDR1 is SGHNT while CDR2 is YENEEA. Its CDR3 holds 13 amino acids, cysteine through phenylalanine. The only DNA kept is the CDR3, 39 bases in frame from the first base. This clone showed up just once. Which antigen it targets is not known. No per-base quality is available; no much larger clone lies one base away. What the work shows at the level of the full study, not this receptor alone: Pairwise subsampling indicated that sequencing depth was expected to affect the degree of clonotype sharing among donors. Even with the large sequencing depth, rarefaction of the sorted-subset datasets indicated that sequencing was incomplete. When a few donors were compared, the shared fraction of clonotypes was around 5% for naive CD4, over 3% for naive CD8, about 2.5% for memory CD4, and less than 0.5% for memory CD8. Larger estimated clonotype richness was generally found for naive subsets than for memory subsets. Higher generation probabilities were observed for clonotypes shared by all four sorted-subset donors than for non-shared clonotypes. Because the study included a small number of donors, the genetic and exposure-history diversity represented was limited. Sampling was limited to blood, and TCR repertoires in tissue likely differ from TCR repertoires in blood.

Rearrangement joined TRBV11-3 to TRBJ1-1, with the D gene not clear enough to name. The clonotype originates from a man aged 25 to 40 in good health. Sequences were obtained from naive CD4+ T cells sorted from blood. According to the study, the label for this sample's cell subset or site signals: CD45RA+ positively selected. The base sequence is TGTGCCAGCAGCGCCAGGAGGAACACTGAAGCTTTCTTT. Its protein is CASSARRNTEAFF.